The 6 T cell receptor beta chains listed next were all sequenced from one sample in a study of Ad26.COV2.S vaccination and SARS-CoV-2 variants. Data came from immunoSEQ multiplex PCR; TCRdb stores just in-frame clones and leaves some out. The sample lists about 350,000 clones, around 89% occurring once. Treatment defined: roughly 18 received Ad26.COV2.S at low or high dose, single or two shots; several received placebo; per-sample allocation not given. Each sample was drawn 63 days after the first injection (of vaccine or placebo). This material consisted of peripheral blood, taken in a trial of Ad26.COV2.S vaccine versus placebo. The receptors derive from a person aged 18-65 years who received the Ad26.COV2.S COVID-19 vaccine or a placebo.

V is TRBV19 and J is TRBJ2-2; possibly TRBD2 for D (7 bases). Germline loops: CDR1 LNHDA, CDR2 SQIVND (reference sequence). The V end lost 3 bases, the J end lost 3 bases, and 11 bases lay between the germline ends. The CDR3 extends over 15 amino acids. CDR3 sequence reads: CASSIRGADTGELFF. CDR3 sequence (DNA): TGTGCCAGTAGTATCCGGGGGGCTGACACCGGGGAGCTGTTTTTT.

The gene calls are TRBV4-2 and TRBJ2-3, with 14 nucleotides matching TRBD2. With 5 bases clipped from V and 2 bases from J, the junction kept 9 bases outside the gene matches. CDR1 is LGHNA, CDR2 YNFKEQ, per germline. The CDR3 contains 18 residues. CDR3 bases: TGTGCCAGCAGCATCCGCGGGACTAGCGGGAGTCCCACAGATACGCAGTATTTT. Translating it yields CASSIRGTSGSPTDTQYF.

The genes are TRBV5-1 and TRBJ1-4; no definite D call. In germline, CDR1 is SGHRS, CDR2 YFSETQ. There are 14 residues in the CDR3. Trimming removed 3 bases from V and 6 bases from J, with 12 bases in between. The CDR3, as DNA: TGCGCCAGCAGCTCCCGAGGGATTTATGAAAAACTGTTTTTT. Translated, it gives CASSSRGIYEKLFF.

V and J are TRBV9 and TRBJ2-7; 8 bases line up with TRBD1. The CDR3 extends over 15 amino acids. The ends lost 4 bases at V and 3 bases at J; junction bases unmatched: 9. The germline V gene encodes CDR1 SGDLS and CDR2 YYNGEE. CDR3 sequence reads: CASSPGPGGRYEQYF. CDR3 DNA sequence: TGTGCCAGCAGCCCGGGGCCAGGGGGCCGCTACGAGCAGTACTTC.

The CDR3 region has the DNA TGTGCCACCAGCAGAAATACAGGGGGCACAGATACGCAGTATTTT. Amino acid sequence: CATSRNTGGTDTQYF. This sequence joins TRBV15 and TRBJ2-3, with 7 bases fitting TRBD1. Germline V gives CDR1 LNHNV, CDR2 YYDKDF (reference sequence). V shed 2 bases, J shed 1 base, and the junction held 3 bases outside the gene matches. The CDR3 runs 15 residues.

This clone has just one count. The V gene is TRBV7-9, the J gene TRBJ2-7, with D perhaps matching TRBD2 (6 bases). The CDR3 runs to 17 residues. Germline V gene lookup returns CDR1 SEHNR and CDR2 FQNEAQ (reference sequence). V lost 2 bases and J lost 2, with 19 bases in between. CDR3 sequence: CASSLYLGGPRPYEQYF. Here the CDR3 DNA reads TGTGCCAGCAGCTTATATCTGGGAGGCCCTAGGCCCTACGAGCAGTACTTC.